The 25 T cell receptor beta chains in this list originate from one sample, sequenced in a study of beta chain features in type 1 diabetes. All of the isolated RNA was reverse transcribed, so expressed TCRB transcripts were sequenced. Profiled with immunoSEQ multiplex PCR; TCRdb holds only in-frame clones, not every one. The table records 90,000 to 110,000 clones, almost 40% of them present only once. Input material: stem cell memory CD4+ T cells from blood. The receptors were sampled from a woman between 18 and 29 years old in good health.

The chain links TRBV7-8 to TRBJ2-3; TRBD2 might be the D (6 bases). Trimming cost V 1 base and J 6 bases, with 14 bases left between them. Germline V gene data show CDR1 as SGHVS and CDR2 as FQNEAQ. This CDR3 is built from 15 residues. CDR3 sequence (DNA): TGTGCCAGCAGCTTAGGGGCGGGACGGATTGATACGCAGTATTTT. This sequence encodes CASSLGAGRIDTQYF. Based on the CDR3 plus reference TRBV7-8 and TRBJ2-3, the full variable domain is GAGVSQSPRYKVAKRGQDVALRCDPISGHVSLFWYQQALGQGPEFLTYFQNEAQLDKSGLPSDRFFAERPEGSVSTLKIQRTQQEDSAVYLCASSLGAGRIDTQYFGPGTRLTVL.

The rearrangement links TRBV28 to TRBJ2-7; 8 bases map to TRBD1. The CDR3 is 14 amino acids. V was clipped by 2 bases and J by 5 bases; unmatched bases: 5. Germline-derived CDR1 and CDR2 are MDHEN and SYDVKM. The CDR3 protein is CASSLPQGADEQYF. CDR3 sequence (DNA): TGTGCCAGCAGTTTACCGCAGGGGGCTGACGAGCAGTACTTC.

CDR3 in DNA: TGTGCCTGGAGTGTAGGTTCCGGGTTGTACGAGCAGTACTTC. Translation: CAWSVGSGLYEQYF. The chain couples TRBV30 to TRBJ2-7; D remains ambiguous. CDR1 and CDR2 from the germline V gene are GTSNPN and SVGIG (reference sequence). The CDR3 spans 14 residues. Trimming stripped 0 bases from V and 4 bases from J, with 13 bases between.

This clone turned up a few times. The gene calls are TRBV28 and TRBJ1-5; the D gene is possibly TRBD1 (6 bases). This CDR3 spans 15 amino acids. Trimming cost V 5 bases and J 0 bases, with 11 bases left between them. The germline V gene encodes CDR1 MDHEN and CDR2 SYDVKM. This CDR3 reads CASSMQGYSNQPQHF. The CDR3 bases are TGTGCCAGCAGTATGCAGGGGTATAGCAATCAGCCCCAGCATTTT.

The chain employs TRBV4-2 and TRBJ2-7; 11 positions agree with TRBD2. Per the germline V gene, CDR1 is LGHNA and CDR2 is YNFKEQ. The junction had 10 bases not matched to a gene; V was cut back by 3 bases and J by 3 bases. The CDR3 extends over 17 amino acids. This CDR3 reads CASSHPQGTSGSYEQYF. CDR3 DNA: TGTGCCAGCAGCCATCCACAAGGAACTAGCGGGAGCTACGAGCAGTACTTC.

The J gene is TRBJ2-5, the V gene TRBV6-5; D perhaps matches TRBD1 (6 bases). Trimming took 0 bases from V and 2 from J, leaving 7 bases between them. The CDR3 runs to 14 residues. Germline CDR1 MNHEY, CDR2 SVGAGI. The CDR3 sequence: CASSYSRGQETQYF. CDR3 DNA: TGTGCCAGCAGTTACTCGAGGGGGCAAGAGACCCAGTACTTC.

The V call is TRBV28, the J call TRBJ1-2; 9 nucleotides line up with TRBD1. Germline-derived CDR1 and CDR2 are MDHEN and SYDVKM. This CDR3 has 14 residues. The junction had 7 bases not matched to a gene; V was cut back by 6 bases and J by 5 bases. CDR3: CASSQAGTGYGYTF. DNA of the CDR3: TGTGCCAGCAGCCAGGCTGGGACAGGGTATGGCTACACCTTC.

The chain uses TRBV2 and TRBJ1-2; no definite D call. Trimming took off 7 bases at V and 7 bases at J, with 13 bases between the two ends. The CDR3 extends over 12 amino acids. Germline assignment: CDR1 SNHLY and CDR2 FYNNEI. The CDR3 region is CASTGDVGGYTF. The CDR3 region has the DNA TGTGCCAGCACCGGGGATGTGGGTGGCTACACCTTC.

This clone was observed a few times. The chain joins TRBV7-3 to TRBJ2-7; 7 bases fit TRBD1. CDR1 is SGHTA and CDR2 is FQGTGA in the germline V gene. The CDR3 has 14 residues. The V segment lost 5 bases and the J segment 6 bases; nucleotides outside the gene matches: 10. CDR3 sequence (DNA): TGTGCCAGCAGCGCCACCGGGACAGAGAGCGAGCAGTACTTC. Protein sequence: CASSATGTESEQYF.

A word on this clone: The junction does not match germline at one end; this may be a read error. The rearrangement links TRBV29-1 to TRBJ1-2; maybe TRBD1 (6 bases). CDR1 is SQVTM, CDR2 ANQGSEA, per germline. This CDR3 spans 12 amino acids. This chain's CDR3 is CSVEGVDRPVNF. CDR3 bases: TGCAGCGTTGAAGGCGTAGACAGGCCTGTCAACTTC.

This clone was recorded a few times. This chain connects TRBV7-9 to TRBJ2-6, with D possibly matching TRBD2 (6 bases). CDR3 length: 16 amino acids. Trimming removed 4 bases from V and 0 bases from J, with 10 bases in between. Germline lookup yields CDR1 SEHNR and CDR2 FQNEAQ (reference sequence). The CDR3 DNA reads TGTGCCAGCAGCTGGGGACTCGTCTCTGGGGCCAACGTCCTGACTTTC. This translates into CASSWGLVSGANVLTF.

The chain couples TRBV9 to TRBJ2-3; 14 bases match TRBD2. The CDR3 loop spans 17 amino acids. V lost 2 bases to trimming and J lost 7 bases; unmatched junction nucleotides: 9. Germline lookup yields CDR1 SGDLS and CDR2 YYNGEE. The CDR3 is CASSVGTSGRSPYTQYF. The CDR3 DNA is TGTGCCAGCAGCGTCGGGACTAGCGGGAGATCACCGTATACGCAGTATTTT.

The sample holds a few counts of this clone. This chain connects TRBV29-1 to TRBJ2-2; TRBD2 agrees at 7 bases. The CDR3 is made up of 14 amino acids. The junction had 8 bases not matched to a gene; V was cut back by 5 bases and J by 5 bases. Per the germline V gene, CDR1 is SQVTM and CDR2 is ANQGSEA. The DNA for the CDR3 is TGCAGCGTTTCGGCGCGGGAGTGGACCGGGGAGCTGTTTTTT. It yields the protein CSVSAREWTGELFF.

The CDR3 nucleotides read TGTGCCAGCAGGCGGGAGGACACTGAAGCTTTCTTT. It yields the protein CASRREDTEAFF. The rearrangement joins TRBV7-9 to TRBJ1-1; no firm D call. CDR3 length: 12 residues. From germline, CDR1 is SEHNR and CDR2 FQNEAQ (reference sequence). Trimming removed 6 bases at V and 3 bases at J, with 8 bases between.

The chain joins TRBV2 to TRBJ1-5, with 8 positions matching TRBD1. Germline V gene data show CDR1 as SNHLY and CDR2 as FYNNEI. The CDR3 loop spans 14 amino acids. Trimming removed 4 bases from V and 6 bases from J; junction bases left unmatched: 5. This CDR3 reads CASSAWTGSQPQHF. CDR3 nucleotide sequence: TGTGCCAGCAGTGCTTGGACAGGGAGTCAGCCCCAGCATTTT.

The chain carries TRBV6-6 and TRBJ2-4, with a possible D match to TRBD1 (5 bases). V was shortened by 5 bases and J by 5 bases, with 10 bases between the two germline ends. Germline assignment: CDR1 MNHNY and CDR2 SVGAGI (reference sequence). The CDR3 consists of 13 residues. CDR3 loop: CASSLDRENIQYF. CDR3 nucleotides: TGTGCCAGCAGTCTAGACAGAGAAAACATTCAGTACTTC.

This sequence joins TRBV19 and TRBJ1-4, with D possibly being TRBD1 (6 bases). CDR3 length equals 14 residues. V dropped 4 bases and J dropped 5 bases, with 11 bases sitting between them. Germline V gives CDR1 LNHDA, CDR2 SQIVND (reference sequence). The CDR3 sequence is CASSTGGANEKLFF. The CDR3 nucleotides are TGTGCCAGTAGTACTGGGGGGGCCAATGAAAAACTGTTTTTT.

The chain is built from TRBV11-3 and TRBJ2-1; 11 nucleotides agree with TRBD2. Germline V gene lookup returns CDR1 SGHNT and CDR2 YENEEA. Trimming cost V 5 bases and J 7 bases; bases outside gene matches: 7. The length of the CDR3 is 15 residues. CDR3 amino acids: CASSLGGLAENEQFF. The CDR3 DNA reads TGTGCCAGCAGCCTGGGGGGACTAGCGGAGAATGAGCAGTTCTTC.

This clone was seen more than once but under ten times. V gene TRBV5-4 combines with J gene TRBJ1-2; TRBD1 matches 12 bases. CDR3 length: 15 amino acids. V dropped 2 bases and J dropped 4; count of bases not matched to a gene: 3. Germline values: CDR1 SGHNT, CDR2 YYREEE (reference sequence). CDR3 DNA: TGTGCCAGCAGCTTACCGGGACAGGGGGCCTATGGCTACACCTTC. This codes for CASSLPGQGAYGYTF.

In this sample, this clone turned up a few times. J is TRBJ2-1 and V is TRBV28, with D tentatively TRBD2 (7 bases). Trimming left V 5 bases short and J 12 bases short, with 14 bases between. CDR3 size: 12 residues. Germline V gene sequence: CDR1 MDHEN, CDR2 SYDVKM. The CDR3 nucleotides are TGTGCCAGCAGTCAAGGGGGGACTACGCAGTTCTTC. The encoded protein is CASSQGGTTQFF.

This chain connects TRBV19 to TRBJ2-4, with D perhaps TRBD1 (6 bases). Between the trimmed V and J ends, which lost 6 bases and 2 bases, there was a span of 20 bases. Germline CDR1 reads LNHDA; CDR2 reads SQIVND (reference sequence). The CDR3 is 17 residues long. For the CDR3, the DNA is TGTGCCAGTAGCTTGCTACAGGGTGTCTTAACCAAAAACATTCAGTACTTC. It encodes CASSLLQGVLTKNIQYF.

This clone was detected only a few times. The V and J genes are TRBV11-2 and TRBJ2-7; TRBD1 matches 9 bases. V dropped 6 bases and J dropped 7; count of bases not matched to a gene: 16. Germline V gene sequence: CDR1 SGHAT, CDR2 FQNNGV. This CDR3 comprises 16 residues. In DNA form, the CDR3 reads TGTGCCAGCAGACAAGAATGGACAGGGGACGCGAGAGAGCAGTACTTC. Its translation is CASRQEWTGDAREQYF. The complete variable domain, with remaining parts taken from reference TRBV11-2 and TRBJ2-7, reads EAGVAQSPRYKIIEKRQSVAFWCNPISGHATLYWYQQILGQGPKLLIQFQNNGVVDDSQLPKDRFSAERLKGVDSTLKIQPAKLEDSAVYLCASRQEWTGDAREQYFGPGTRLTVT.

The chain uses TRBV6-5 and TRBJ1-2; D unclear. Trimming took off 6 bases at V and 4 bases at J, with 15 bases between the two ends. CDR1 is MNHEY and CDR2 is SVGAGI in the germline V gene. The CDR3 consists of 14 residues. This CDR3 reads CASRGSGEVYGYTF. The CDR3 bases are TGTGCCAGCAGAGGCAGCGGAGAAGTCTATGGCTACACCTTC.

The CDR3 here is CAISDSSGRLIVGELFF. The CDR3 DNA is TGTGCCATCAGTGACTCGAGCGGGAGGTTGATCGTGGGGGAGCTGTTTTTT. The V call is TRBV10-3, the J call TRBJ2-2; 9 bases are shared with TRBD2. With V trimmed by 3 bases and J by 8 bases, 13 bases remained unmatched. Germline values: CDR1 ENHRY, CDR2 SYGVKD. This CDR3 comprises 17 residues.

The chain combines TRBV6-6 with TRBJ1-4; D is unclear. CDR1 and CDR2 (germline): MNHNY, SVGAGI (reference sequence). The CDR3 length is 15 residues. The V end was cut by 7 bases, the J end by 4 bases, with 16 bases between. The CDR3: CASTVGRVVNEKLFF. The CDR3 DNA follows: TGTGCCAGCACGGTGGGTCGGGTGGTTAATGAAAAACTGTTTTTT.